This record looks at one TCR beta chain sequence and its context. Its antigen is currently unknown. The DNA input per sorted-subset replicate PCR was approximately 210 ng, corresponding to 25,000 to 30,000 T cell genomes. The method was immunoSEQ multiplex PCR; TCRdb's version includes in-frame clones alone and lacks a portion of them. This table holds 2,100,000 or so clones, approximately 94% found once. The CDR3 length is 14 residues. Germline V lookup: CDR1 SGHNT, CDR2 YYREEE (reference sequence). V was cut by 1 base and J by 6 bases, with 14 bases left in between. A split of CD4+ cells into CD45RA+ naive and CD45RA-negative memory subsets was performed. This entry comes from a study of shared clonotypes between healthy human individuals. Study findings and constraints: An effect of sequencing depth on clonotype sharing among donors was expected.

Sequences were obtained from naive CD4+ T cells sorted from blood. Documented subset: CD45RA+ positively selected. The chain couples TRBV5-4 to TRBJ2-7, with unresolved D. The receptor was derived from a man younger than 30 in good health. CDR3 DNA sequence: TGTGCCAGCAGCTTGACGGCTAGGGAATCCGAGCAGTACTTC. This sequence encodes CASSLTARESEQYF.